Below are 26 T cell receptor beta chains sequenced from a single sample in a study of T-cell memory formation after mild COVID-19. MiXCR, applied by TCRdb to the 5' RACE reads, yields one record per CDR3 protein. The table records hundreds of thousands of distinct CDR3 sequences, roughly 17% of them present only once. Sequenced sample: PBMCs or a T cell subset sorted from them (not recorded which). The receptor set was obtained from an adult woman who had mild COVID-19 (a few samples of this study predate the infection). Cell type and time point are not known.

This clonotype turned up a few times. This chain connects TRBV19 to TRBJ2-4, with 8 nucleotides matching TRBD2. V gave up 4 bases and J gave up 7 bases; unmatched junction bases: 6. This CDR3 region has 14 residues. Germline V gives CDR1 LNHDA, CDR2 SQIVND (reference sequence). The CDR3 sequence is CASSTGLEGNIQYF. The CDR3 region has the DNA TGTGCCAGTAGTACGGGACTAGAGGGCAACATTCAGTACTTC.

This CDR3 is CSGEGYTF. DNA for the CDR3: TGCAGCGGAGAAGGCTACACCTTC. V is TRBV29-1 and J is TRBJ1-2; no definite D call. The V gene's germline CDR1 is SQVTM and CDR2 ANQGSEA. There are 8 residues in the CDR3. Between the trimmed V and J ends, which lost 7 bases and 8 bases, there was a span of 5 bases.

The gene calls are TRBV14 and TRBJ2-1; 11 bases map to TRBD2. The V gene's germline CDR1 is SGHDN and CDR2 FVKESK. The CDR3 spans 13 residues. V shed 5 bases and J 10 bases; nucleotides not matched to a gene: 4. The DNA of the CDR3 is TGTGCCAGCAGCAAACTAGCGGGAGACGAGCAGTTCTTC. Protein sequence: CASSKLAGDEQFF.

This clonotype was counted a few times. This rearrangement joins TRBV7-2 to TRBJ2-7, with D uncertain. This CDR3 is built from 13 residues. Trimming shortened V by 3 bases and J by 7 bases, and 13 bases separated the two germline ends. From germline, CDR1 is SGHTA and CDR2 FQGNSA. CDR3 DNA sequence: TGTGCCAGCAGCTTGTTGGACCCCGGGGAGCAGTACTTC. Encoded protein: CASSLLDPGEQYF.

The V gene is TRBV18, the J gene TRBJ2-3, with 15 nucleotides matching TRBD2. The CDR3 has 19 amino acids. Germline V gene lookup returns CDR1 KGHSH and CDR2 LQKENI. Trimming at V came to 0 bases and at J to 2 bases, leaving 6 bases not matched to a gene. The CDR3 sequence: CASSPPFGLAGGDTDTQYF. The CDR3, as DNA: TGTGCCAGCTCACCACCTTTTGGACTAGCGGGAGGGGACACAGATACGCAGTATTTT.

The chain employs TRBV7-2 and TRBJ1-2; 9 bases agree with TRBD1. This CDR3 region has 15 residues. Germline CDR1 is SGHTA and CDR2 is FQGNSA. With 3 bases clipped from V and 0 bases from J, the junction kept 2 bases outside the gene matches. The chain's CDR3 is CASSFRQGANYGYTF. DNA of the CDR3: TGTGCCAGCAGCTTTCGACAGGGGGCTAACTATGGCTACACCTTC. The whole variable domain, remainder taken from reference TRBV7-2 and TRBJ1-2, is GAGVSQSPSNKVTEKGKDVELRCDPISGHTALYWYRQSLGQGLEFLIYFQGNSAPDKSGLPSDRFSAERTGGSVSTLTIQRTQQEDSAVYLCASSFRQGANYGYTFGSGTRLTVV.

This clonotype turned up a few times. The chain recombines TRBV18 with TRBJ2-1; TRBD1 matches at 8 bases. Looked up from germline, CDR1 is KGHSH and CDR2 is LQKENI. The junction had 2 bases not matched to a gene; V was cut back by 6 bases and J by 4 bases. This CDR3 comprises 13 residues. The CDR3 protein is CASSQGAYNEQFF. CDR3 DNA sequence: TGTGCCAGCTCCCAGGGGGCGTACAATGAGCAGTTCTTC.

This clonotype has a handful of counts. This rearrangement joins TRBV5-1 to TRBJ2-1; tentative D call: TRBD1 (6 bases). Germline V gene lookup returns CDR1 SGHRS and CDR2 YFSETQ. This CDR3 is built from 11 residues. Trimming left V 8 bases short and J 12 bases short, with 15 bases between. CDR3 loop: CASMTGGLQFF. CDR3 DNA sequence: TGCGCCAGTATGACAGGAGGATTGCAGTTCTTC. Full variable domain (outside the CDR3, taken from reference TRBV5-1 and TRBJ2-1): KAGVTQTPRYLIKTRGQQVTLSCSPISGHRSVSWYQQTPGQGLQFLFEYFSETQRNKGNFPGRFSGRQFSNSRSEMNVSTLELGDSALYLCASMTGGLQFFGPGTRLTVL.

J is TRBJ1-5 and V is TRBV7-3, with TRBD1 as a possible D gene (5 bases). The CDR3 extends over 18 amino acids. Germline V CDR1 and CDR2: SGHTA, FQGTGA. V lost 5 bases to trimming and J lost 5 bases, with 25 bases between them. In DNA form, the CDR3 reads TGTGCCAGCAGCCAACGGGACGGACAAGAACAGACCGATCAGCCCCAGCATTTT. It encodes CASSQRDGQEQTDQPQHF.

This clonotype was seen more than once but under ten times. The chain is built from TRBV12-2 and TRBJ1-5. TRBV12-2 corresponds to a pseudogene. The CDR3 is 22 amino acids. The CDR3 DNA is TGTGCAAGTCGCTTAGTTTGGGTTAAGGGATCTACAATTTTCGATAGCAATCAGCCCCAGCATTTT. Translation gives CASRLVWVKGSTIFDSNQPQHF.

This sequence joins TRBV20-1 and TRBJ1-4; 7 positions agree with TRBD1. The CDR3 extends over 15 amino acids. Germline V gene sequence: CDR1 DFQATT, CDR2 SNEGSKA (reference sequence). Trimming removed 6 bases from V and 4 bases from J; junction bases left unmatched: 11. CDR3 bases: TGCAGTGCCCATACATTACAGGGGAATAATGAAAAACTGTTTTTT. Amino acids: CSAHTLQGNNEKLFF.

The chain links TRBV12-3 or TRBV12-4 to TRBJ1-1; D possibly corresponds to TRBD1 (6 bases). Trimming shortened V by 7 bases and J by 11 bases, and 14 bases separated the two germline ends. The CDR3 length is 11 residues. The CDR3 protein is CASTGQFGAFF. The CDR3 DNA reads TGTGCCAGCACCGGACAGTTCGGCGCTTTCTTT.

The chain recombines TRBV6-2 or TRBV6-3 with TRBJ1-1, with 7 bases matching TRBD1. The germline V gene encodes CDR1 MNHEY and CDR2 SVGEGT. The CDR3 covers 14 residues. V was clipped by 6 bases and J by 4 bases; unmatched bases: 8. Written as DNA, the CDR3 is TGTGCCAGCAGAGGACAGGTCCGGGGCACTGAAGCTTTCTTT. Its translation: CASRGQVRGTEAFF.

The CDR3 DNA follows: TGCAGTGCCCCCCTCCCGCAAGGGGGTGCCCTTAACTATGGCTACACCTTC. Its translation is CSAPLPQGGALNYGYTF. This chain joins TRBV20-1 and TRBJ1-2, with a weak D call TRBD1 (6 bases). The CDR3 is 17 amino acids. The germline V gene has CDR1 DFQATT and CDR2 SNEGSKA (reference sequence). V was cut by 6 bases and J by 1 base, with 24 bases left in between.

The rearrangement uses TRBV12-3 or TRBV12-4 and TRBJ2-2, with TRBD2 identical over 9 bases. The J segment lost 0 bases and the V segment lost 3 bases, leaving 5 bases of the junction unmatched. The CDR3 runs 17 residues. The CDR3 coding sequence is TGTGCCAGCAGTTTTAGCGGGGGTTCCCCGAACACCGGGGAGCTGTTTTTT. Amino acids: CASSFSGGSPNTGELFF.

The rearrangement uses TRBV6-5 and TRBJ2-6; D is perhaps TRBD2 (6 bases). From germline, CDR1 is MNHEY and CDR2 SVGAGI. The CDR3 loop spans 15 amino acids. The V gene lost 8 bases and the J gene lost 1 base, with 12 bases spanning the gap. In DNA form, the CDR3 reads TGTGCCAGCGGAGGGGCGCAGTCTGGGGCCAACGTCCTGACTTTC. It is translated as CASGGAQSGANVLTF.

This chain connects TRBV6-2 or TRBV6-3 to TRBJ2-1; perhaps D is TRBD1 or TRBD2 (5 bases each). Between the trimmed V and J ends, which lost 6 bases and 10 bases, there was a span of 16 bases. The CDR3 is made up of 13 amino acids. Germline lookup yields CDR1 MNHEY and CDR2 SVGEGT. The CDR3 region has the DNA TGTGCCAGCAGCAAATCAGGGAGCGTAGAGCAGTTCTTC. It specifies CASSKSGSVEQFF.

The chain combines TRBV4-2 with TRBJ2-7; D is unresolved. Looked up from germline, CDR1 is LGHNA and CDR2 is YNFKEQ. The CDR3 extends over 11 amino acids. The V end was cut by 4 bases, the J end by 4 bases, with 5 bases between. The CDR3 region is CASSREYEQYF. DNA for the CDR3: TGTGCCAGCAGCCGTGAGTACGAGCAGTACTTC.

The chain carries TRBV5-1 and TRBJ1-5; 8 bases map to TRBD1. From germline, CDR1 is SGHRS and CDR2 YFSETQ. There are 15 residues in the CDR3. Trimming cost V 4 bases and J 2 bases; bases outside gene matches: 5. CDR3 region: CASSIGQGGNQPQHF. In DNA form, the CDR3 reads TGCGCCAGCAGCATCGGACAGGGAGGCAATCAGCCCCAGCATTTT.

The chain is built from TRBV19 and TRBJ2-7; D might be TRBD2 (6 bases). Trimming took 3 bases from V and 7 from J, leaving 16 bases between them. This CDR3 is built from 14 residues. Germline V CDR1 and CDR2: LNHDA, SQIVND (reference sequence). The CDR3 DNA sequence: TGTGCCAGTAGTATTGGTGGCGGGGTACGGGAGCAGTACTTC. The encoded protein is CASSIGGGVREQYF.

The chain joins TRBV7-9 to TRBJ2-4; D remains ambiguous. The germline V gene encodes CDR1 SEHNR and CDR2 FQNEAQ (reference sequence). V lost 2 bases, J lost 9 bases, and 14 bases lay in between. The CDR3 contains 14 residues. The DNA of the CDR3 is TGTGCCAGCAGCTTATTAAATTCGGCGTCCATTCAGTACTTC. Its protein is CASSLLNSASIQYF.

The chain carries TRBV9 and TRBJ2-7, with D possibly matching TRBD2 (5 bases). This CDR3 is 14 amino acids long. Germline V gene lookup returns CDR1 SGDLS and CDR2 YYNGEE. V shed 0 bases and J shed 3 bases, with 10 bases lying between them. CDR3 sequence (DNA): TGTGCCAGCAGCGTAGGGTCGGGGAACTACGAGCAGTACTTC. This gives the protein CASSVGSGNYEQYF.

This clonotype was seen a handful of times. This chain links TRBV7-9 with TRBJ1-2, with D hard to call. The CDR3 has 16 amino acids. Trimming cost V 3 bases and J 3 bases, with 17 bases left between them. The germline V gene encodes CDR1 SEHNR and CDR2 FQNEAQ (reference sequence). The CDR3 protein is CASSLTSGWLDYGYTF. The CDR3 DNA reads TGTGCCAGCAGCTTGACCTCCGGGTGGCTGGACTATGGCTACACCTTC.

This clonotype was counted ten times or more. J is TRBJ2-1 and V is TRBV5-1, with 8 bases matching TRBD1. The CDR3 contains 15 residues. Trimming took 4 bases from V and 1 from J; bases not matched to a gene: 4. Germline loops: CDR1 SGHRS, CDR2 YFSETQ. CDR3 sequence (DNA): TGCGCCAGCAGCGCCGGGACAGGATCCTACAATGAGCAGTTCTTC. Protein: CASSAGTGSYNEQFF. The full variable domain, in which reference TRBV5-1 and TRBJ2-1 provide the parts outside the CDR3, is KAGVTQTPRYLIKTRGQQVTLSCSPISGHRSVSWYQQTPGQGLQFLFEYFSETQRNKGNFPGRFSGRQFSNSRSEMNVSTLELGDSALYLCASSAGTGSYNEQFFGPGTRLTVL.

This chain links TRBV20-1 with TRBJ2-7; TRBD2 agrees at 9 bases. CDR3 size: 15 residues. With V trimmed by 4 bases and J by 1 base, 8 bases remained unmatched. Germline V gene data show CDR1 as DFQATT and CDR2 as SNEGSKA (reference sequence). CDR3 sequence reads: CSANSRAGGSYEQYF. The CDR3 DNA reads TGCAGTGCTAATTCCCGGGCGGGAGGGTCCTACGAGCAGTACTTC.

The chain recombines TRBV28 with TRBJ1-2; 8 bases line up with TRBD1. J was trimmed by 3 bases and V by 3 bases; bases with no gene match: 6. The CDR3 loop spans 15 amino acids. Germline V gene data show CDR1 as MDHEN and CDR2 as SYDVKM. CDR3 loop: CASSFQSGGDYGYTF. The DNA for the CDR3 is TGTGCCAGCAGTTTTCAGTCAGGGGGCGACTATGGCTACACCTTC.